The 8 T cell receptor beta chains below all came from one sample that was sequenced in a study of graft-versus-host responses after intestinal transplantation. Method: immunoSEQ multiplex PCR; TCRdb's copy keeps in-frame clones and lacks some. The sample has approximately 97,000 clones, 92% seen once. The antigens these receptors bind are not known. This sample comprised unstimulated CD8+ T cells sorted from spleen or lymph node cells, obtained before transplant. All receptors come from a human donor who was the organ donor for an intestinal transplant.

The CDR3 coding sequence is TGCGCCAGCAGTGAAGGGGCTCTTCCCTACGAGCAGTACTTC. As protein: CASSEGALPYEQYF. V gene TRBV10-2 combines with J gene TRBJ2-7, with TRBD1 as a possible D gene (5 bases). V lost 3 bases to trimming and J lost 2 bases, with 11 bases between them. The germline gives CDR1 WSHSY, CDR2 SAAADI. The CDR3 is 14 amino acids.

This clone came up a few times. The chain combines TRBV30 with TRBJ1-5; 10 bases line up with TRBD1. V shed 2 bases, J shed 5 bases, and the junction held 6 bases outside the gene matches. Germline assignment: CDR1 GTSNPN and CDR2 SVGIG (reference sequence). The length of the CDR3 is 15 residues. CDR3 residues: CAWSTDRGGYQPQHF. CDR3 DNA: TGTGCCTGGAGTACGGACAGGGGGGGTTATCAGCCCCAGCATTTT.

The DNA of the CDR3 is TGTGCCAGCAGCATAACTAGCGGGAGGGCACAACACACAGATACGCAGTATTTT. The encoded protein is CASSITSGRAQHTDTQYF. This chain uses TRBV7-9 with TRBJ2-3; the match to TRBD2 covers 13 bases. The CDR3 extends over 18 amino acids. Germline V CDR1 and CDR2: SEHNR, FQNEAQ (reference sequence). J gave up 2 bases and V 5 bases, and 10 bases lay outside the gene matches. The full variable domain, completed using reference TRBV7-9 and TRBJ2-3, is DTGVSQNPRHKITKRGQNVTFRCDPISEHNRLYWYRQTLGQGPEFLTYFQNEAQLEKSRLLSDRFSAERPKGSFSTLEIQRTEQGDSAMYLCASSITSGRAQHTDTQYFGPGTRLTVL.

Worth noting for this clone: The identical CDR3 is also encoded by other nucleotide sequences in the sample. V gene TRBV4-1 combines with J gene TRBJ2-5, with D possibly being TRBD1 (6 bases). The V gene lost 3 bases and the J gene lost 3 bases, with 8 bases spanning the gap. Germline loops: CDR1 MGHRA, CDR2 YSYEKL. The CDR3 sequence is 13 residues long. The CDR3 coding sequence is TGCGCCAGCAGCCAGCCAGGGGAAGAGACCCAGTACTTC. It codes for CASSQPGEETQYF.

The rearrangement links TRBV7-3 to TRBJ2-1; 11 positions match TRBD2. From germline, CDR1 is SGHTA and CDR2 FQGTGA. Trimming at V came to 1 base and at J to 6 bases, leaving 5 bases not matched to a gene. The CDR3 contains 16 residues. Here the CDR3 DNA reads TGTGCCAGCAGCTTAATTGCTAGCGGGGGGCCCAATGAGCAGTTCTTC. This gives the protein CASSLIASGGPNEQFF.

This clone was observed a single time. The rearrangement joins TRBV4-1 to TRBJ2-7; possible D gene TRBD2, 6 bases. Between the trimmed V and J ends, which lost 1 base and 2 bases, there was a span of 12 bases. The V gene's germline CDR1 is MGHRA and CDR2 YSYEKL. The CDR3 totals 15 residues. The CDR3 DNA reads TGCGCCAGCAGCCAAGCCGGAGGGGCGCCCTACGAGCAGTACTTC. It encodes CASSQAGGAPYEQYF.

This chain joins TRBV25-1 and TRBJ1-3, with 7 bases aligning to TRBD1. This CDR3 is 18 amino acids long. V was pared by 0 bases and J by 0 bases, with 8 bases of the junction left unmatched. The germline gives CDR1 MGHDK, CDR2 SYGVNS. The CDR3 loop reads CASSEYFGQVGSGNTIYF. The DNA of the CDR3 is TGTGCCAGCAGTGAATATTTTGGACAGGTGGGCTCTGGAAACACCATATATTTT.

The rearrangement joins TRBV2 to TRBJ2-7; possible D gene TRBD2, 5 bases. The CDR3 runs to 15 residues. The germline V gene encodes CDR1 SNHLY and CDR2 FYNNEI. V was clipped by 1 base and J by 2 bases, with 12 bases between them. The CDR3 loop reads CASSEGTDYPYEQYF. The CDR3, as DNA: TGTGCCAGCAGTGAAGGGACCGACTACCCCTACGAGCAGTACTTC. Complete variable domain (other parts from reference TRBV2 and TRBJ2-7): EPEVTQTPSHQVTQMGQEVILRCVPISNHLYFYWYRQILGQKVEFLVSFYNNEISEKSEIFDDQFSVERPDGSNFTLKIRSTKLEDSAMYFCASSEGTDYPYEQYFGPGTRLTVT.